These 21 T cell receptor beta chains came from one sample sequenced in a study of CD8+CD57+ T cells in acquired aplastic anemia. Patients chosen for sequencing had shown CD8+CD57+ cell expansion by flow cytometry. Investigators profiled TCR beta VDJ and CDR3 from genomic DNA template. Each CDR3 protein gets one entry after TCRdb re-called the reads with MiXCR. The sample carries about 200,000 distinct CDR3 sequences, 55% to 65% recorded once. The sample taken for sequencing was sorted CD4+, CD8+, or CD8+CD57+ T cells (not recorded which) from PBMCs. All receptors come from a human donor with aplastic anemia.

This clonotype was picked up a small number of times. The chain carries TRBV5-8 and TRBJ2-3; 8 nucleotides agree with TRBD1. V trimming: 5 bases; J trimming: 2 bases; junction bases outside the gene matches: 1. There are 13 residues in the CDR3. The germline V gene has CDR1 SGHTS and CDR2 YDEGEE. The CDR3 protein is CASRGQVTDTQYF. The CDR3, as DNA: TGTGCCAGCAGGGGACAGGTCACAGATACGCAGTATTTT.

Regarding this clonotype: A junction boundary mismatches the germline segment, possibly from a read error. V is TRBV2 and J is TRBJ2-7; possibly TRBD1 for D (7 bases). Per germline, CDR1 SNHLY and CDR2 FYNNEI. This CDR3 has 14 residues. This chain's CDR3 is CAGRTRQGGSEQYF. The CDR3 coding sequence is TGTGCCGGCAGGACGCGGCAGGGGGGTTCCGAGCAGTACTTC.

The chain carries TRBV7-9 and TRBJ1-3; D call uncertain. This CDR3 region has 17 residues. Looked up from germline, CDR1 is SEHNR and CDR2 is FQNEAQ (reference sequence). V was pared by 2 bases and J by 0 bases, with 14 bases between. The CDR3 coding sequence is TGTGCCAGCAGCTTAACGCGACTCCCCGGCTCTGGAAACACCATATATTTT. Translated: CASSLTRLPGSGNTIYF.

The J gene is TRBJ2-7, the V gene TRBV7-6; the D gene is possibly TRBD1 (6 bases). Trimming stripped 2 bases from V and 7 bases from J, with 12 bases between. This CDR3 has 13 residues. CDR1 is SGHVS, CDR2 FNYEAQ, per germline. CDR3 amino acids: CASSLFQGLEQYF. CDR3 DNA sequence: TGTGCCAGCAGCTTATTCCAGGGGCTGGAGCAGTACTTC.

J is TRBJ1-3 and V is TRBV19; D uncertain. V dropped 7 bases and J dropped 3 bases, with 16 bases sitting between them. Germline lookup yields CDR1 LNHDA and CDR2 SQIVND (reference sequence). The CDR3 spans 15 residues. CDR3 coding DNA: TGTGCCAGTACAACCACAAGGACGTTTGGAAACACCATATATTTT. Its protein product is CASTTTRTFGNTIYF.

The J gene is TRBJ2-3, the V gene TRBV7-9; D remains ambiguous. CDR3 size: 16 residues. Trimming shortened V by 1 base and J by 2 bases, and 13 bases separated the two germline ends. The germline gives CDR1 SEHNR, CDR2 FQNEAQ (reference sequence). This chain's CDR3 is CASSLGLSTYTDTQYF. CDR3 in DNA: TGTGCCAGCAGCTTAGGACTCTCGACCTACACAGATACGCAGTATTTT.

J is TRBJ2-6 and V is TRBV7-2, with no clear D. V lost 8 bases, J lost 3 bases, and 8 bases lay in between. Germline CDR1 reads SGHTA; CDR2 reads FQGNSA. CDR3 length equals 13 residues. The CDR3 DNA is TGTGCCAGCGGTTTTCTTGGGGCCAACGTCCTGACTTTC. This gives the protein CASGFLGANVLTF. Full variable domain (remainder filled in from reference TRBV7-2 and TRBJ2-6): GAGVSQSPSNKVTEKGKDVELRCDPISGHTALYWYRQSLGQGLEFLIYFQGNSAPDKSGLPSDRFSAERTGGSVSTLTIQRTQQEDSAVYLCASGFLGANVLTFGAGSRLTVL.

The V and J genes are TRBV24-1 and TRBJ1-2, with a weak D call TRBD1 (6 bases). Germline V lookup: CDR1 KGHDR, CDR2 SFDVKD. CDR3 size: 16 residues. The ends were cut back, 4 bases at V and 4 bases at J, with 18 bases in the middle. The CDR3 here is CATSDPSQGYLYGYTF. CDR3 nucleotides: TGTGCCACCAGTGACCCATCCCAGGGGTATCTCTATGGCTACACCTTC.

The chain combines TRBV20-1 with TRBJ1-2; 7 positions agree with TRBD1. The CDR3 loop spans 14 amino acids. Germline values: CDR1 DFQATT, CDR2 SNEGSKA (reference sequence). V trimming: 5 bases; J trimming: 8 bases; junction bases outside the gene matches: 14. CDR3 in amino acids: CSAPRQGLVEGYTF. Here the CDR3 DNA reads TGCAGTGCTCCGCGACAGGGCCTAGTGGAGGGCTACACCTTC.

This chain links TRBV9 with TRBJ2-7; D gene unclear. Germline V gene sequence: CDR1 SGDLS, CDR2 YYNGEE. The CDR3 extends over 13 amino acids. V lost 5 bases and J lost 0, with 9 bases in between. CDR3 in DNA: TGTGCCAGCAGAGACAAGAGCTCCTACGAGCAGTACTTC. This translates into CASRDKSSYEQYF. The entire variable domain, with the rest obtained from reference TRBV9 and TRBJ2-7, is as follows: DSGVTQTPKHLITATGQRVTLRCSPRSGDLSVYWYQQSLDQGLQFLIQYYNGEERAKGNILERFSAQQFPDLHSELNLSSLELGDSALYFCASRDKSSYEQYFGPGTRLTVT.

The chain carries TRBV10-3 and TRBJ2-1, with 12 bases that match TRBD2. The CDR3 totals 14 residues. Germline V CDR1 and CDR2: ENHRY, SYGVKD. With V trimmed by 10 bases and J by 4 bases, 5 bases remained unmatched. The CDR3 here is CASATSGGYNEQFF. Written as DNA, the CDR3 is TGTGCCAGTGCGACTAGCGGGGGTTACAATGAGCAGTTCTTC.

This clonotype was seen many times. This chain uses TRBV5-6 with TRBJ2-7; 11 nucleotides match TRBD2. J gave up 5 bases and V 8 bases, and 9 bases lay outside the gene matches. CDR1 SGHDT and CDR2 YYEEEE come from the germline V gene. This CDR3 is built from 14 residues. The DNA of the CDR3 is TGTGCCAGTATTAGCGGGGGGGCCTTCCACGAGCAGTACTTC. Its protein product is CASISGGAFHEQYF.

This sequence joins TRBV7-8 and TRBJ1-1, with D hard to call. The V end was cut by 0 bases, the J end by 3 bases, with 8 bases between. Looked up from germline, CDR1 is SGHVS and CDR2 is FQNEAQ. The CDR3 runs to 14 residues. The CDR3 region has the DNA TGTGCCAGCAGCTTAGCCGGGAGGGACACTGAAGCTTTCTTT. Translation gives CASSLAGRDTEAFF. Supplemented by reference TRBV7-8 and TRBJ1-1, the full variable domain reads GAGVSQSPRYKVAKRGQDVALRCDPISGHVSLFWYQQALGQGPEFLTYFQNEAQLDKSGLPSDRFFAERPEGSVSTLKIQRTQQEDSAVYLCASSLAGRDTEAFFGQGTRLTVV.

On this clonotype: At one of its ends the junction is not consistent with the germline gene, which may arise from a read error. CDR3 protein: CASSRGGQGLNEQFF. The DNA for the CDR3 is TGTGCCAGCAGCCGGGGGGGACAGGGGTTGAATGAGCAGTTCTTC. The genes are TRBV5-1 and TRBJ2-1, with TRBD1 matching 10 bases. This CDR3 comprises 15 residues. CDR1 and CDR2 from the germline V gene are SGHRS and YFSETQ.

The CDR3 is CASSLVTGDEQYF. In nucleotides, the CDR3 is TGCGCCAGCAGCTTGGTTACGGGAGACGAGCAGTACTTC. This chain connects TRBV5-1 to TRBJ2-7, with TRBD2 as a possible D gene (6 bases). The CDR3 is made up of 13 amino acids. Between the trimmed V and J ends, which lost 0 bases and 5 bases, there was a span of 9 bases. Germline V gives CDR1 SGHRS, CDR2 YFSETQ.

V gene TRBV7-9 combines with J gene TRBJ1-2; unclear D gene. In germline, CDR1 is SEHNR, CDR2 FQNEAQ (reference sequence). Trimming shortened V by 2 bases and J by 4 bases, and 8 bases separated the two germline ends. The CDR3 covers 13 residues. As DNA, the CDR3 is TGTGCCAGCAGCTTACAGCCCCTCTATGGCTACACCTTC. Amino acid sequence: CASSLQPLYGYTF.

This clonotype was picked up many times. The rearrangement links TRBV5-6 to TRBJ1-4; D call uncertain. Germline V gene sequence: CDR1 SGHDT, CDR2 YYEEEE. The V end lost 1 base, the J end lost 6 bases, and 7 bases lay between the germline ends. The CDR3 covers 13 residues. CDR3 region: CASSLFQDEKLFF. The CDR3 DNA reads as TGTGCCAGCAGCTTGTTTCAAGATGAAAAACTGTTTTTT.

In this sample, this clonotype turned up a few times. The chain couples TRBV10-1 to TRBJ2-3, with 13 nucleotides matching TRBD2. This CDR3 is built from 16 residues. Germline CDR1 and CDR2: WNHNN and SYGVQD (reference sequence). J lost 4 bases, V lost 9 bases, and 10 bases had no gene match. The CDR3 region has the DNA TGCGCCAGTAGCAGGGGACTAGCGGGGAGGGCAGATACGCAGTATTTT. Protein sequence: CASSRGLAGRADTQYF.

This chain joins TRBV2 and TRBJ2-3; 9 bases are a match to TRBD2. Germline V gene lookup returns CDR1 SNHLY and CDR2 FYNNEI. This CDR3 region has 15 residues. V dropped 6 bases and J dropped 5; count of bases not matched to a gene: 9. CDR3 amino acids: CASRGTSQGGDTQYF. For the CDR3, the DNA is TGTGCCAGCAGGGGGACTAGCCAAGGGGGAGATACGCAGTATTTT.

The chain is built from TRBV5-6 and TRBJ1-1, with unresolved D. Trimming took 4 bases from V and 1 from J, leaving 8 bases between them. Germline V gene sequence: CDR1 SGHDT, CDR2 YYEEEE. The CDR3 contains 13 residues. The CDR3 DNA is TGTGCCAGCAGCAGGCTAGAGAACACTGAAGCTTTCTTT. Protein product: CASSRLENTEAFF. The whole variable domain, filled in from reference TRBV5-6 and TRBJ1-1, reads DAGVTQSPTHLIKTRGQQVTLRCSPKSGHDTVSWYQQALGQGPQFIFQYYEEEERQRGNFPDRFSGHQFPNYSSELNVNALLLGDSALYLCASSRLENTEAFFGQGTRLTVV.

The chain is built from TRBV29-1 and TRBJ1-1, with D hard to call. The germline V and J ends were trimmed by 0 bases and 5 bases, with 7 bases remaining between them. The CDR3 covers 12 residues. CDR1 is SQVTM and CDR2 is ANQGSEA in the germline V gene. The CDR3 nucleotides read TGCAGCGTTGAAGAGGGGAGGACTGAAGCTTTCTTT. Residues: CSVEEGRTEAFF.